This T cell receptor (beta chain) originates from a study of T cell responses to AZD1222 COVID-19 vaccine. CDR3 length equals 14 residues. Germline CDR1 is GTSNPN and CDR2 is SVGIG (reference sequence). The V and J ends lost 1 base and 6 bases respectively, with 13 bases between them. General study results and limits: Females outnumbered males among donors, who were mostly white British; clonal diversity was possibly underestimated. Baseline seropositivity characterized only 5 to 7 AZD1222 recipients. Repertoires were collected only later (after the peak T cell response had occurred). Spike-specific TCR breadth and depth both grew after two AZD1222 doses.

Details on this clone: Its matching antigen is unknown.

The protocol was immunoSEQ multiplex PCR, while the TCRdb copy is restricted to in-frame clones and leaves out a portion. The profile covers approximately 94,000 clones, with about 90% appearing a single time and roughly 4.2% taken by the ten largest. Sequenced here: peripheral blood, sampled on day 0 of MenACWY control vaccination. The receptor's source is an adult in good health. The V and J genes are TRBV30 and TRBJ1-5; D is possibly TRBD1 (5 bases). Here the CDR3 reads CAWSGTPGIQPQHF. DNA for the CDR3: TGTGCCTGGAGTGGCACCCCAGGGATTCAGCCCCAGCATTTT.